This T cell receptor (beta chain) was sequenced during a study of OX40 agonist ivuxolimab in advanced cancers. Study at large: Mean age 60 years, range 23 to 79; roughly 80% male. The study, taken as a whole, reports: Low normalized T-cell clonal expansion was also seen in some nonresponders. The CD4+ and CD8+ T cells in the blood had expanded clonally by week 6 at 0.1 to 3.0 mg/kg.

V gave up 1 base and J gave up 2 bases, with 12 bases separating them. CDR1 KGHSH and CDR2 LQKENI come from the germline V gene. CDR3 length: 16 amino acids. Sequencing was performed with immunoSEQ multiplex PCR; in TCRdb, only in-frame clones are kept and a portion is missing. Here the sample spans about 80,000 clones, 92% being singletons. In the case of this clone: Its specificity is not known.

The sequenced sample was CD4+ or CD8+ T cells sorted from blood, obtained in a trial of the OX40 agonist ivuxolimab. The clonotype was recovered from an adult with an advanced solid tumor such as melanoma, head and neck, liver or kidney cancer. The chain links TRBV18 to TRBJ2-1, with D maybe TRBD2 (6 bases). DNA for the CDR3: TGTGCCAGCTCACCACTAGGGGAGGTCGCCTACAATGAGCAGTTCTTC. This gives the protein CASSPLGEVAYNEQFF.